The 31 T cell receptor beta chains presented below share a single source sample, sequenced in a study of beta chain features in type 1 diabetes. Their target antigens are unknown. TCRB transcripts that were expressed got sequenced, as all of the isolated RNA had been reverse transcribed. Data came from immunoSEQ multiplex PCR; TCRdb stores just in-frame clones and leaves some out. The table shows roughly 160,000 clones, with under 9.5% occurring only once. Study-wide results and caveats: The study found moderately but significantly shorter TCRB CDR3s in all four CD4+ subsets of Type 1 diabetes patients.

The sequenced sample was central memory CD4+ T cells from blood. These receptors were obtained from a man younger than 35 with type 1 diabetes.

J is TRBJ2-5 and V is TRBV7-2, with TRBD2 matching over 10 bases. CDR1 and CDR2 from the germline V gene are SGHTA and FQGNSA. The CDR3 has 15 residues. V lost 8 bases and J lost 3; bases outside the gene matches: 9. Here the CDR3 reads CASVSASGGEETQYF. The CDR3 DNA sequence: TGTGCCAGCGTCTCGGCTAGCGGGGGAGAAGAGACCCAGTACTTC.

V gene TRBV19 combines with J gene TRBJ2-5, with 12 bases lining up with TRBD2. Germline V lookup: CDR1 LNHDA, CDR2 SQIVND (reference sequence). The CDR3 length is 15 residues. The J segment lost 2 bases and the V segment lost 6 bases, leaving 4 bases of the junction unmatched. CDR3 in DNA: TGTGCCAGTAGGACGACTAGCGGGAGTCAAGAGACCCAGTACTTC. It encodes CASRTTSGSQETQYF.

This clone has just a few counts. The chain uses TRBV30 and TRBJ1-2, with 8 bases identical to TRBD1. The CDR3 length is 17 residues. Germline CDR1 reads GTSNPN; CDR2 reads SVGIG (reference sequence). Trimming removed 1 base from V and 0 bases from J; junction bases left unmatched: 10. As DNA, the CDR3 is TGTGCCTGGAGTGGATGGACAGGGAAGGTCTCTAACTATGGCTACACCTTC. Its translation: CAWSGWTGKVSNYGYTF.

The V gene is TRBV28, the J gene TRBJ2-7, with 11 bases fitting TRBD2. CDR3 length: 13 amino acids. Trimming at V came to 3 bases and at J to 9 bases, leaving 4 bases not matched to a gene. Germline CDR1 reads MDHEN; CDR2 reads SYDVKM. The CDR3 DNA follows: TGTGCCAGCAGTTTGAGGCTAGCGGGAGGGCAGTACTTC. Its translation is CASSLRLAGGQYF.

In this sample, this clone turned up a few times. The chain uses TRBV28 and TRBJ2-7; D gene uncertain. The germline V gene encodes CDR1 MDHEN and CDR2 SYDVKM. Trimming left V 3 bases short and J 6 bases short, with 18 bases between. The CDR3 sequence is 15 residues long. CDR3 sequence (DNA): TGTGCCAGCAGTTTGCCTAGTGAAGCCCTAGGCGAGCAGTACTTC. It encodes CASSLPSEALGEQYF.

The chain is built from TRBV19 and TRBJ2-1; 8 positions match TRBD2. The V segment lost 3 bases and the J segment 5 bases; nucleotides outside the gene matches: 3. The CDR3 loop spans 14 amino acids. Germline lookup yields CDR1 LNHDA and CDR2 SQIVND (reference sequence). As DNA, the CDR3 is TGTGCCAGTAGTATTACGGGAGGGGACAATGAGCAGTTCTTC. Its protein is CASSITGGDNEQFF.

This clone has a count of ten or more. V usage is TRBV9 and J usage is TRBJ2-3; D unresolved. The CDR3 is 15 amino acids. V lost 4 bases and J lost 4, with 16 bases in between. Germline loops: CDR1 SGDLS, CDR2 YYNGEE. DNA for the CDR3: TGTGCCAGCAGCCAGAATCCGAGTGGAGCAGATACGCAGTATTTT. Protein sequence: CASSQNPSGADTQYF.

In its sample, this clone was seen a few times. The genes are TRBV7-2 and TRBJ2-2, with D perhaps TRBD2 (5 bases). CDR3 length: 14 amino acids. Trimming shortened V by 3 bases and J by 6 bases, and 11 bases separated the two germline ends. From germline, CDR1 is SGHTA and CDR2 FQGNSA. CDR3 residues: CASSLIRSAGELFF. The CDR3 DNA sequence: TGTGCCAGCAGCTTGATCCGTAGCGCCGGGGAGCTGTTTTTT.

This clone was found a few times. The J gene is TRBJ1-2, the V gene TRBV7-2; D gene ambiguous. V was cut by 5 bases and J by 8 bases, with 9 bases left in between. Germline V CDR1 and CDR2: SGHTA, FQGNSA. The CDR3 contains 11 residues. CDR3 DNA sequence: TGTGCCAGCAGCCCCTCTAGGGGCTACACCTTC. Residues: CASSPSRGYTF.

The chain combines TRBV9 with TRBJ1-1; weak D call: TRBD1 (5 bases). Per germline, CDR1 SGDLS and CDR2 YYNGEE. This CDR3 comprises 16 residues. The ends were cut back, 0 bases at V and 3 bases at J, with 15 bases in the middle. The CDR3 here is CASSVGVREFDTEAFF. In DNA, the CDR3 is TGTGCCAGCAGCGTAGGGGTCAGGGAATTTGACACTGAAGCTTTCTTT.

In its sample, this clone was seen many times. This chain joins TRBV2 and TRBJ2-3, with a possible D match to TRBD1 (5 bases). Trimming took off 6 bases at V and 0 bases at J, with 10 bases between the two ends. The CDR3 is 14 amino acids. Germline loops: CDR1 SNHLY, CDR2 FYNNEI. CDR3 protein: CASRRQSSTDTQYF. The CDR3 coding sequence is TGTGCCAGCAGGCGACAGTCTAGCACAGATACGCAGTATTTT.

This clone has only a few counts. The rearrangement uses TRBV28 and TRBJ1-1, with D perhaps matching TRBD1 (6 bases). Trimming stripped 3 bases from V and 2 bases from J, with 16 bases between. The CDR3 length is 16 residues. CDR1 is MDHEN, CDR2 SYDVKM, per germline. The CDR3 loop is CASSFNQGKGNTEAFF. CDR3 in DNA: TGTGCCAGCAGTTTTAACCAGGGGAAAGGTAACACTGAAGCTTTCTTT.

In its sample, this clone was seen a few times. This sequence joins TRBV30 and TRBJ2-2, with D uncertain. Deletions cut 2 bases from V and 2 bases from J, with 9 bases between. This CDR3 spans 14 amino acids. Germline CDR1 and CDR2: GTSNPN and SVGIG (reference sequence). The CDR3 nucleotides read TGTGCCTGGAGTACGTCCCTAAACACCGGGGAGCTGTTTTTT. Its protein product is CAWSTSLNTGELFF.

The V call is TRBV27, the J call TRBJ2-5; a weak D match, TRBD2 (5 bases). The CDR3 runs to 13 residues. V was cut by 9 bases and J by 7 bases, with 18 bases left in between. CDR1 is MNHEY, CDR2 SMNVEV, per germline (reference sequence). CDR3 DNA sequence: TGTGCCAGTAGGAGCGGATTAGTAGGGACCCAGTACTTC. The encoded protein is CASRSGLVGTQYF.

This clone occurred a few times. The rearrangement joins TRBV7-2 to TRBJ2-5; 8 nucleotides agree with TRBD2. V trimming: 4 bases; J trimming: 1 base; junction bases outside the gene matches: 5. CDR3 length: 15 residues. The germline V gene encodes CDR1 SGHTA and CDR2 FQGNSA. The CDR3 here is CASSSPTSGQETQYF. The CDR3 DNA is TGTGCCAGCAGCTCGCCTACTAGCGGCCAAGAGACCCAGTACTTC.

This rearrangement joins TRBV9 to TRBJ1-4; 7 bases are a match to TRBD1. V shed 2 bases and J 7 bases; nucleotides not matched to a gene: 8. CDR1 is SGDLS and CDR2 is YYNGEE in the germline V gene. The CDR3 has 15 residues. CDR3 sequence (DNA): TGTGCCAGCAGCGTCTCGGGACAGTTCGGTGAAAAACTGTTTTTT. This sequence encodes CASSVSGQFGEKLFF. The full variable domain, in which reference TRBV9 and TRBJ1-4 provide the parts outside the CDR3, is DSGVTQTPKHLITATGQRVTLRCSPRSGDLSVYWYQQSLDQGLQFLIQYYNGEERAKGNILERFSAQQFPDLHSELNLSSLELGDSALYFCASSVSGQFGEKLFFGSGTQLSVL.

This clone occurred a few times. The chain employs TRBV7-2 and TRBJ2-5, with 8 nucleotides matching TRBD2. Looked up from germline, CDR1 is SGHTA and CDR2 is FQGNSA. After removal of 3 bases from V and 1 base from J, the junction contained 4 bases not matched to a gene. This CDR3 has 15 amino acids. The CDR3 is CASSFQRGSQETQYF. Here the CDR3 DNA reads TGTGCCAGCAGCTTCCAGCGGGGGAGCCAAGAGACCCAGTACTTC.

This clone was seen more than once but under ten times. The V and J genes are TRBV4-3 and TRBJ2-2, with 8 positions matching TRBD2. CDR1 and CDR2 (germline): LGHNA, YSLEER. This CDR3 spans 15 amino acids. The junction had 4 bases not matched to a gene; V was cut back by 4 bases and J by 3 bases. The DNA of the CDR3 is TGCGCCAGCAGCCTAGGGACTAGTGACACCGGGGAGCTGTTTTTT. This translates into CASSLGTSDTGELFF.

This clone was recorded a few times. The chain carries TRBV28 and TRBJ2-1, with 9 positions matching TRBD2. Germline V CDR1 and CDR2: MDHEN, SYDVKM. The CDR3 is made up of 16 amino acids. The ends lost 2 bases at V and 7 bases at J; junction bases unmatched: 9. The CDR3 nucleotides are TGTGCCAGCAGTTTAGTTTCGGCTAGCGGGGTGAATGAGCAGTTCTTC. Protein product: CASSLVSASGVNEQFF. Supplemented by reference TRBV28 and TRBJ2-1, the full variable domain reads DVKVTQSSRYLVKRTGEKVFLECVQDMDHENMFWYRQDPGLGLRLIYFSYDVKMKEKGDIPEGYSVSREKKERFSLILESASTNQTSMYLCASSLVSASGVNEQFFGPGTRLTVL.

This clone was seen only a few times. The rearrangement links TRBV18 to TRBJ1-1; possibly TRBD1 for D (6 bases). Germline values: CDR1 KGHSH, CDR2 LQKENI. This CDR3 region has 17 residues. Trimming cost V 3 bases and J 1 base, with 18 bases left between them. This CDR3 reads CASSPFSGAGANTEAFF. The DNA of the CDR3 is TGTGCCAGCTCACCGTTTTCAGGGGCCGGAGCGAACACTGAAGCTTTCTTT.

The V and J genes are TRBV9 and TRBJ2-3, with 8 bases that match TRBD1. Per the germline V gene, CDR1 is SGDLS and CDR2 is YYNGEE. The CDR3 runs 14 residues. The junction had 5 bases not matched to a gene; V was cut back by 6 bases and J by 2 bases. The CDR3 bases are TGTGCCAGCACCACAGGGGGAGACACAGATACGCAGTATTTT. Protein: CASTTGGDTDTQYF.

On this clone itself: One end of the junction does not line up with germline, which may come from a read error. The rearrangement joins TRBV7-9 to TRBJ2-5; 8 bases match TRBD2. Germline CDR1 is SEHNR and CDR2 is FQNEAQ (reference sequence). The CDR3 contains 16 residues. The CDR3 protein is CASSQEASGSGATQYF. The CDR3 DNA is TGCGCCAGCAGCCAAGAAGCTAGCGGGTCCGGGGCGACCCAGTACTTC.

The chain combines TRBV18 with TRBJ2-1, with TRBD2 identical over 13 bases. Germline CDR1 is KGHSH and CDR2 is LQKENI. This CDR3 is 18 amino acids long. Unmatched junction bases numbered 9, after V lost 3 bases and J lost 4 bases. The DNA of the CDR3 is TGTGCCAGCTCACCGGCACTAGCGGGGGGGCCACGGTACAATGAGCAGTTCTTC. Amino acids: CASSPALAGGPRYNEQFF.

Only a few counts were recorded for this clone. V usage is TRBV25-1 and J usage is TRBJ2-7; 8 positions agree with TRBD2. The germline gives CDR1 MGHDK, CDR2 SYGVNS. CDR3 length equals 15 residues. Unmatched junction bases numbered 15, after V lost 5 bases and J lost 9 bases. The CDR3 is CASSPRIAGSSVQYF. The CDR3 bases are TGTGCCAGCAGTCCCCGTATAGCGGGATCTAGTGTGCAGTACTTC.

The chain joins TRBV7-2 to TRBJ2-7; D is possibly TRBD2 (5 bases). Germline V gene sequence: CDR1 SGHTA, CDR2 FQGNSA. This CDR3 is 14 amino acids long. Trimming removed 5 bases from V and 0 bases from J, with 11 bases in between. The CDR3 region has the DNA TGTGCCAGCAGCCCACAGAGGGACTCCTACGAGCAGTACTTC. It translates to CASSPQRDSYEQYF.

The chain recombines TRBV18 with TRBJ2-2, with D possibly being TRBD2 (5 bases). The V and J ends lost 6 bases and 3 bases respectively, with 14 bases between them. The CDR3 is 15 amino acids. CDR1 is KGHSH, CDR2 LQKENI, per germline. The CDR3 spells CASSPGYGDTGELFF. The CDR3 DNA follows: TGTGCCAGCTCGCCCGGGTACGGGGACACCGGGGAGCTGTTTTTT.

This clone was detected only a few times. V is TRBV7-2 and J is TRBJ2-1; 12 bases are a match to TRBD2. The CDR3 totals 18 residues. Trimming took 5 bases from V and 6 from J; bases not matched to a gene: 14. Looked up from germline, CDR1 is SGHTA and CDR2 is FQGNSA. The CDR3: CASSLHPLASGGGNEQFF. CDR3 sequence (DNA): TGTGCCAGCAGCCTTCACCCGCTCGCTAGCGGGGGGGGCAATGAGCAGTTCTTC.

This clone was seen more than once but under ten times. The chain carries TRBV18 and TRBJ2-1; D not certain. The V gene's germline CDR1 is KGHSH and CDR2 LQKENI. With 2 bases removed from V and 6 bases from J, the gap between germline ends came to 11 bases. This CDR3 contains 14 residues. The CDR3 DNA sequence: TGTGCCAGCTCACCAGAGGTTACCGGCAATGAGCAGTTCTTC. This encodes CASSPEVTGNEQFF.

This chain links TRBV10-3 with TRBJ2-2; perhaps TRBD1 as D (6 bases). This CDR3 is 16 amino acids long. V dropped 2 bases and J dropped 6 bases, with 16 bases sitting between them. Germline CDR1 is ENHRY and CDR2 is SYGVKD. DNA for the CDR3: TGTGCCATCAGTGAGCAGGGGAGTCTATCCGCCGGGGAGCTGTTTTTT. This translates into CAISEQGSLSAGELFF.

This clone has more than one count but fewer than ten. V usage is TRBV28 and J usage is TRBJ1-2; 8 positions agree with TRBD1. Germline assignment: CDR1 MDHEN and CDR2 SYDVKM. Unmatched junction bases numbered 8, after V lost 7 bases and J lost 4 bases. The CDR3 loop spans 14 amino acids. Here the CDR3 reads CASTAGGSLYGYTF. The CDR3 nucleotides are TGTGCCAGCACGGCAGGGGGCTCTCTCTATGGCTACACCTTC.

A few counts support this clone. The rearrangement links TRBV15 to TRBJ2-1; D call uncertain. Germline values: CDR1 LNHNV, CDR2 YYDKDF (reference sequence). The CDR3 is made up of 13 amino acids. Deletions cut 5 bases from V and 0 bases from J, with 5 bases between. The CDR3 spells CATSGISYNEQFF. The CDR3 nucleotides are TGTGCCACCAGCGGCATCTCCTACAATGAGCAGTTCTTC.